The T cell receptor (beta chain) under discussion was sequenced for a study of blood T cell repertoires in COVID-19. About the research overall: COVID-19 samples, acute and convalescent, were from the United States, Italy and Spain.

The germline V gene encodes CDR1 MDHEN and CDR2 SYDVKM. The CDR3 has 12 amino acids. Losses at the gene ends were 6 bases for V and 7 bases for J; bases not matched to a gene: 5. In the authors' workflow: Amplification with reference gene primers provided the estimates of nucleated cell counts. The protocol was immunoSEQ multiplex PCR, while the TCRdb copy is restricted to in-frame clones and leaves out a portion. From that table come the V and J calls and clone size; the DNA was used to work out D and trimming. This repertoire shows 85,000 to 120,000 clones, almost 85% found once; its top ten account for just under 10%. This clone was picked up one time.

Sequenced: peripheral blood. The chain employs TRBV28 and TRBJ2-7, with 8 bases lining up with TRBD1. This clonotype was sampled from a man in his forties or fifties with active or convalescent COVID-19. The CDR3 is CASSRGLGEQYF. In DNA, the CDR3 is TGTGCCAGCAGCAGGGGGCTGGGAGAGCAGTACTTC.